This T cell receptor (beta chain) was sequenced for a study of regulatory T cells in long-lasting Graves disease. Overall study: Patients with persistent Graves' disease had over 5 years of antithyroid drugs and persistent TSH receptor antibodies.

According to the study, TCR beta libraries were built with iRepertoire HTBI primers and CDR3-region Arm-PCR. TCRdb called the multiplex PCR reads again in MiXCR, with one record for every CDR3 protein. This sample carries more than 300,000 distinct CDR3 sequences, less than 30% of them seen once, and the ten largest clones take approximately 28%. Stated time point: persistent/refractory GD, antithyroid drugs over 5 years with positive TRAb. PBMC RNA was the source of the TCR library. Germline V lookup: CDR1 MDHEN, CDR2 SYDVKM. The CDR3 consists of 14 residues. The V and J ends lost 5 bases and 2 bases, in that order; junction bases with no gene match: 4.

This chain uses TRBV28 with TRBJ2-3; TRBD1 matches 7 bases. This sequence originates from a woman aged 40 to 50 with Graves disease. Sequenced here: peripheral blood mononuclear cells (PBMCs), sampled when the disease was refractory, from a patient treated with antithyroid drugs. This chain's CDR3 is CASSIRGITDTQYF. CDR3 DNA sequence: TGTGCCAGCAGTATCAGGGGGATCACAGATACGCAGTATTTT.